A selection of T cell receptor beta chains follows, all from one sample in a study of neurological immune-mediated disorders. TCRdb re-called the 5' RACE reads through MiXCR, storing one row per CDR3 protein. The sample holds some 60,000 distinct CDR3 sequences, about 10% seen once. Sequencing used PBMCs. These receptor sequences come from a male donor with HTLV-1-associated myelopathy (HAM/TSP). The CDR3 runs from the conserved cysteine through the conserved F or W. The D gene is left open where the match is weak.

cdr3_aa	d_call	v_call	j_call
CASSVEHSGGELFF	NA	TRBV9	TRBJ2-2
CASSVEPRGEQYF	TRBD2	TRBV9	TRBJ2-7
CSVETGAAGAPTDTQYF	NA	TRBV29-1	TRBJ2-3
CASTGPTNTGELFF	NA	TRBV6-2/TRBV6-3	TRBJ2-2
CASSLATGVDYEQYF	TRBD1	TRBV7-2	TRBJ2-7
CASSYVVGGTYEQYF	TRBD1	TRBV6-5	TRBJ2-7
CASSYRQGNSPLHF	TRBD1	TRBV5-4	TRBJ1-6
CARTGQGHGYTF	TRBD1	TRBV6-2/TRBV6-3	TRBJ1-2
CASSLGDMRGYTF	NA	TRBV28	TRBJ1-2
CASSDQGSGANVLTF	NA	TRBV6-4	TRBJ2-6
CASSQDTRGYYEQYF	NA	TRBV4-3	TRBJ2-7
CASKEAGEAFF	NA	TRBV2	TRBJ1-1
CASSLSQGPSYEQYF	NA	TRBV12-3/TRBV12-4	TRBJ2-7
CASSFGGQGSTGELFF	TRBD1	TRBV5-1	TRBJ2-2